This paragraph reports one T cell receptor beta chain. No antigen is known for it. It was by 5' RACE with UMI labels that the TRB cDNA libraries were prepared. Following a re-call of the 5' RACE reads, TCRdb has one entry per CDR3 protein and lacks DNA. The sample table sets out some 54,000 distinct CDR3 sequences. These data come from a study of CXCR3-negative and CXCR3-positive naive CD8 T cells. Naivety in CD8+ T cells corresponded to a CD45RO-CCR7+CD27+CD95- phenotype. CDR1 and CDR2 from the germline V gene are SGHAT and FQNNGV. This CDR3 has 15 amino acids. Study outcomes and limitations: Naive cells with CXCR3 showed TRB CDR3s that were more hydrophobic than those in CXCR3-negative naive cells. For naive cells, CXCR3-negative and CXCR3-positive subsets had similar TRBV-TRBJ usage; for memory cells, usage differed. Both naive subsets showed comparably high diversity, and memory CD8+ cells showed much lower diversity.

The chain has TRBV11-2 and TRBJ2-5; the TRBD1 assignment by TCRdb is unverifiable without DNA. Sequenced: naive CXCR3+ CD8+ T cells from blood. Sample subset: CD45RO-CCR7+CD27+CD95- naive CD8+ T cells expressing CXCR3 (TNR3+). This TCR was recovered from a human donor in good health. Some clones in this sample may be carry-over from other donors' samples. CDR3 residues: CASSPRDRLQETQYF.